The text below deals with one T cell receptor beta chain. Seattle-derived patients entered the study during active infection and were followed longitudinally. The data were produced by immunoSEQ multiplex PCR, yet TCRdb's version contains in-frame clones alone and is incomplete. This table holds 250,000 to 350,000 clones, less than 90% found once. The data originate from a study of blood T cell repertoires in COVID-19. As for the study in general: The analysed material was cDNA or gDNA that came from T cells, B-cell-depleted T cells, or PBMCs.

Germline CDR1 is SNHLY and CDR2 is FYNNEI. The junction had 11 bases not matched to a gene; V was cut back by 2 bases and J by 6 bases. The CDR3 contains 16 residues. The J gene is TRBJ2-5, the V gene TRBV2, with 8 nucleotides matching TRBD1. The specimen was peripheral blood. This receptor was obtained from a woman aged 70 to 79 with COVID-19, enrolled during active disease. The CDR3 DNA follows: TGTGCCAGCAGTGAATGGGGGTCAGGGGGCGGAAAGACCCAGTACTTC. Translation: CASSEWGSGGGKTQYF. Complete variable domain (other parts from reference TRBV2 and TRBJ2-5): EPEVTQTPSHQVTQMGQEVILRCVPISNHLYFYWYRQILGQKVEFLVSFYNNEISEKSEIFDDQFSVERPDGSNFTLKIRSTKLEDSAMYFCASSEWGSGGGKTQYFGPGTRLLVL.